The 7 T cell receptor beta chains below were found in one sample sequenced in a study of ipilimumab plus nivolumab after autologous stem cell transplantation. Profiled with immunoSEQ multiplex PCR; TCRdb holds only in-frame clones, not every one. The sample includes fewer than 85,000 clones, 83% seen only once; the top ten take less than 2.5%. The material sequenced was PBMCs, taken in a trial of ipilimumab plus nivolumab as post-transplant consolidation. Every receptor here comes from a male donor with diffuse large B-cell lymphoma.

This rearrangement joins TRBV19 to TRBJ1-2; D unclear. Germline-derived CDR1 and CDR2 are LNHDA and SQIVND (reference sequence). The CDR3 length is 15 residues. V shed 1 base and J shed 5 bases, with 14 bases lying between them. Written as DNA, the CDR3 is TGTGCCAGTAGTATAGTCGGGTTGGTGGGGTATGGCTACACCTTC. This gives the protein CASSIVGLVGYGYTF.

This clone was picked up one time. This rearrangement joins TRBV10-3 to TRBJ2-7, with 8 positions matching TRBD1. The V segment lost 10 bases and the J segment 2 bases; nucleotides outside the gene matches: 13. This CDR3 contains 15 residues. Germline CDR1 is ENHRY and CDR2 is SYGVKD. The CDR3 spells CASTLSDRVPYEQYF. In DNA form, the CDR3 reads TGTGCCAGCACACTCTCGGACAGGGTACCCTACGAGCAGTACTTC.

The rearrangement links TRBV11-2 to TRBJ2-7; 11 bases match TRBD2. The ends lost 5 bases at V and 1 base at J; junction bases unmatched: 10. Germline-derived CDR1 and CDR2 are SGHAT and FQNNGV. This CDR3 spans 17 amino acids. CDR3 residues: CASSPAVAGGVSYEQYF. Written as DNA, the CDR3 is TGTGCCAGCAGCCCCGCCGTAGCGGGGGGGGTATCCTACGAGCAGTACTTC.

The V gene is TRBV5-1, the J gene TRBJ2-5; 7 nucleotides agree with TRBD2. This CDR3 comprises 14 residues. After removal of 4 bases from V and 1 base from J, the junction contained 4 bases not matched to a gene. CDR1 and CDR2 (germline): SGHRS, YFSETQ. The CDR3 sequence is CASSGGGSQETQYF. CDR3 nucleotide sequence: TGCGCCAGCAGCGGGGGGGGATCCCAAGAGACCCAGTACTTC.

This chain uses TRBV23-1 with TRBJ2-1; TRBD1 is a possible D gene (5 bases). TRBV23-1 is filed as an ORF, its function uncertain. Between the trimmed V and J ends, which lost 3 bases and 5 bases, there was a span of 11 bases. This CDR3 is built from 14 residues. The CDR3 DNA is TGCGCCAGCAGTCAGATCCCCAGGGACAATGAGCAGTTCTTC. This encodes CASSQIPRDNEQFF.

This clone showed up just a few times. The chain employs TRBV19 and TRBJ1-1, with D possibly being TRBD1 (5 bases). The CDR3 is made up of 14 amino acids. Trimming removed 4 bases from V and 4 bases from J, with 13 bases in between. Germline CDR1 reads LNHDA; CDR2 reads SQIVND (reference sequence). CDR3 amino acids: CASSKPPGGTEAFF. CDR3 in DNA: TGTGCCAGTAGTAAGCCCCCGGGGGGCACTGAAGCTTTCTTT.

This chain connects TRBV7-9 to TRBJ2-7, with TRBD1 as a possible D gene (6 bases). This CDR3 contains 15 residues. The V end was cut by 5 bases, the J end by 0 bases, with 14 bases between. Germline CDR1 is SEHNR and CDR2 is FQNEAQ (reference sequence). CDR3 nucleotides: TGTGCCAGCAGCCTCGACAGGTCTAGCTCCTACGAGCAGTACTTC. Encoded protein: CASSLDRSSSYEQYF.